The next 24 T cell receptor beta chains were all read from a single sample in a study of shared clonotypes between healthy human individuals. Naive CD8 isolation took CD45RO-negative cells positively selected for CCR7 and excluded terminally differentiated effector memory CD45RA+ cells. Libraries were prepared by immunoSEQ multiplex PCR; TCRdb keeps only in-frame clonotypes and omits some of them. The sample yields over 750,000 clones, 95% to 97% seen once. Material: naive CD8+ T cells sorted from blood. The receptor source for this set is a man aged 25-45 years in good health.

The genes are TRBV2 and TRBJ2-3; D is perhaps TRBD1 (6 bases). Germline V gives CDR1 SNHLY, CDR2 FYNNEI. The CDR3 is 15 residues long. Trimming removed 3 bases at V and 0 bases at J, with 10 bases between. The CDR3 here is CASSDGQISTDTQYF. The CDR3 coding sequence is TGTGCCAGCAGTGACGGACAGATTAGCACAGATACGCAGTATTTT.

V and J are TRBV11-2 and TRBJ2-1; maybe TRBD1 (7 bases). This CDR3 comprises 12 residues. Looked up from germline, CDR1 is SGHAT and CDR2 is FQNNGV. The V end lost 8 bases, the J end lost 3 bases, and 8 bases lay between the germline ends. DNA for the CDR3: TGTGCCAGCCAGGGGGGCTACAATGAGCAGTTCTTC. This gives the protein CASQGGYNEQFF.

This clone occurred once. The chain couples TRBV4-1 to TRBJ1-5, with D unclear. Deletions cut 1 base from V and 4 bases from J, with 11 bases between. The germline CDR1 and CDR2 sequences are MGHRA and YSYEKL. The CDR3 loop spans 15 amino acids. For the CDR3, the DNA is TGCGCCAGCAGCCAAGTGGGATTGGAAAATCAGCCCCAGCATTTT. Its translation: CASSQVGLENQPQHF.

This sequence joins TRBV11-1 and TRBJ2-1; 7 bases agree with TRBD2. The CDR3 has 16 residues. Germline V gene sequence: CDR1 SGHAT, CDR2 FQDESV (reference sequence). V lost 6 bases to trimming and J lost 3 bases; unmatched junction nucleotides: 11. The CDR3 spells CASRESGTTIYNEQFF. The CDR3 DNA follows: TGTGCCAGCAGAGAATCCGGGACTACCATCTACAATGAGCAGTTCTTC. The full variable domain, its missing parts supplied by reference TRBV11-1 and TRBJ2-1, is EAEVAQSPRYKITEKSQAVAFWCDPISGHATLYWYRQILGQGPELLVQFQDESVVDDSQLPKDRFSAERLKGVDSTLKIQPAELGDSAMYLCASRESGTTIYNEQFFGPGTRLTVL.

This chain uses TRBV6-5 with TRBJ2-6; D is unresolved. The germline V gene has CDR1 MNHEY and CDR2 SVGAGI. The germline V and J ends were trimmed by 1 base and 4 bases, with 11 bases remaining between them. The CDR3 is 16 residues long. The CDR3 DNA follows: TGTGCCAGCAGTTACTTGACAATTTCGGGGGCCAACGTCCTGACTTTC. Translation gives CASSYLTISGANVLTF.

The J gene is TRBJ2-3, the V gene TRBV19; tentatively, D is TRBD1 (7 bases). Trimming removed 6 bases at V and 0 bases at J, with 22 bases between. From germline, CDR1 is LNHDA and CDR2 SQIVND (reference sequence). CDR3 length: 18 amino acids. CDR3: CASRKQGWVSGSTDTQYF. DNA of the CDR3: TGTGCCAGTAGGAAACAGGGGTGGGTTAGCGGCAGCACAGATACGCAGTATTTT. Filled out from reference TRBV19 and TRBJ2-3, the complete variable domain reads DGGITQSPKYLFRKEGQNVTLSCEQNLNHDAMYWYRQDPGQGLRLIYYSQIVNDFQKGDIAEGYSVSREKKESFPLTVTSAQKNPTAFYLCASRKQGWVSGSTDTQYFGPGTRLTVL.

As DNA, the CDR3 is TGTGCCAGCAGCTCCAGGACCGAAAAACTGTTTTTT. It translates to CASSSRTEKLFF. The chain is built from TRBV7-8 and TRBJ1-4; D is ambiguous. Trimming cost V 4 bases and J 8 bases, with 8 bases left between them. Germline CDR1 is SGHVS and CDR2 is FQNEAQ. The CDR3 has 12 amino acids.

This rearrangement joins TRBV6-6 to TRBJ2-1; either TRBD1 or TRBD2 may fit D (5 bases each). The length of the CDR3 is 15 residues. Trimming removed 6 bases at V and 4 bases at J, with 16 bases between. Germline CDR1 reads MNHNY; CDR2 reads SVGAGI (reference sequence). The CDR3 loop reads CASSSVEGKYNEQFF. As DNA, the CDR3 is TGTGCCAGCAGCTCCGTTGAGGGGAAATACAATGAGCAGTTCTTC.

The rearrangement uses TRBV29-1 and TRBJ2-7; a possible D gene is TRBD2 (5 bases). V lost 4 bases and J lost 0, with 19 bases in between. CDR3 length: 16 amino acids. CDR1 and CDR2 (germline): SQVTM, ANQGSEA. The CDR3 sequence: CSVVEGFSRSSYEQYF. CDR3 nucleotides: TGCAGCGTTGTTGAGGGCTTTTCAAGGAGCTCCTACGAGCAGTACTTC.

V is TRBV4-3 and J is TRBJ1-1, with D tentatively TRBD1 (5 bases). From germline, CDR1 is LGHNA and CDR2 YSLEER. V lost 0 bases to trimming and J lost 4 bases, with 12 bases between them. This CDR3 comprises 15 residues. The CDR3 nucleotides are TGCGCCAGCAGCCAAGATAGGTGGGGGGGCACTGAAGCTTTCTTT. Encoded protein: CASSQDRWGGTEAFF.

On this clone itself: The sample has other DNA sequences that encode this CDR3 too. This chain joins TRBV29-1 and TRBJ2-7; 9 bases align to TRBD1. The CDR3 runs 12 residues. The V gene end was trimmed by 4 bases and the J gene end by 4 bases; junction bases not matched to a gene: 2. CDR1 SQVTM and CDR2 ANQGSEA come from the germline V gene. The CDR3 nucleotides read TGCAGCGTTGGGACAGGGGCTTACGAGCAGTACTTC. Amino acid sequence: CSVGTGAYEQYF.

This clone was counted a few times. The J gene is TRBJ1-1, the V gene TRBV7-6, with D perhaps TRBD1 (5 bases). The length of the CDR3 is 12 residues. V lost 5 bases, J lost 5 bases, and 9 bases lay in between. Germline V lookup: CDR1 SGHVS, CDR2 FNYEAQ. The CDR3 loop is CASSAQGTEAFF. The CDR3 DNA is TGTGCCAGCAGCGCTCAGGGAACTGAAGCTTTCTTT.

The V and J genes are TRBV4-3 and TRBJ2-7, with 10 bases matching TRBD2. In germline, CDR1 is LGHNA, CDR2 YSLEER. CDR3 size: 15 residues. V was clipped by 4 bases and J by 2 bases; unmatched bases: 5. CDR3 sequence (DNA): TGCGCCAGCAGCCCTACTAGCGGGACGCCCTACGAGCAGTACTTC. This gives the protein CASSPTSGTPYEQYF.

The chain couples TRBV7-2 to TRBJ2-1, with no clear D. CDR1 is SGHTA, CDR2 FQGNSA, per germline. Trimming stripped 1 base from V and 5 bases from J, with 15 bases between. The CDR3 is made up of 16 amino acids. Here the CDR3 reads CASSLDPRRKNNEQFF. CDR3 coding DNA: TGTGCCAGCAGCTTAGATCCGCGTCGAAAGAACAATGAGCAGTTCTTC. The entire variable domain, with the rest obtained from reference TRBV7-2 and TRBJ2-1, is as follows: GAGVSQSPSNKVTEKGKDVELRCDPISGHTALYWYRQSLGQGLEFLIYFQGNSAPDKSGLPSDRFSAERTGGSVSTLTIQRTQQEDSAVYLCASSLDPRRKNNEQFFGPGTRLTVL.

The chain recombines TRBV5-4 with TRBJ2-5; 12 bases align to TRBD2. The CDR3 length is 16 residues. From germline, CDR1 is SGHNT and CDR2 YYREEE (reference sequence). Losses at the gene ends were 2 bases for V and 5 bases for J; bases not matched to a gene: 7. The CDR3 nucleotides are TGTGCCAGCAGCTTATCTAGCGGGAGGGCTCGGGAGACCCAGTACTTC. Translating it yields CASSLSSGRARETQYF.

J is TRBJ2-3 and V is TRBV4-3, with 14 bases aligning to TRBD2. The CDR3 has 17 residues. V was pared by 4 bases and J by 5 bases, with 8 bases of the junction left unmatched. Per the germline V gene, CDR1 is LGHNA and CDR2 is YSLEER. In DNA form, the CDR3 reads TGCGCCAGCAGCCGGAGAGGGACTAGCGGGAGTGGAGATACGCAGTATTTT. Protein sequence: CASSRRGTSGSGDTQYF.

The chain employs TRBV10-3 and TRBJ2-1; D possibly corresponds to TRBD1 (6 bases). Trimming removed 4 bases at V and 2 bases at J, with 15 bases between. Germline CDR1 is ENHRY and CDR2 is SYGVKD. The CDR3 runs to 16 residues. The CDR3 DNA is TGTGCCATCAGTGGTGGGACACAAAGGACCTACAATGAGCAGTTCTTC. This translates into CAISGGTQRTYNEQFF.

The CDR3, as DNA: TGTGCCAGCAGCTGGACTAGCGCCCAAGGAGGCGGGGAGCTGTTTTTT. Residues: CASSWTSAQGGGELFF. The chain has TRBV7-9 and TRBJ2-2; 9 bases are shared with TRBD2. Germline-derived CDR1 and CDR2 are SEHNR and FQNEAQ (reference sequence). CDR3 length: 16 residues. V lost 4 bases to trimming and J lost 7 bases; unmatched junction nucleotides: 10.

This chain joins TRBV18 and TRBJ2-5; D not resolved. Trimming cost V 3 bases and J 5 bases, with 7 bases left between them. Germline V lookup: CDR1 KGHSH, CDR2 LQKENI. The CDR3 is 12 amino acids. The CDR3 here is CASSPTEETQYF. The CDR3 DNA reads as TGTGCCAGCTCACCTACGGAGGAGACCCAGTACTTC. Supplemented by reference TRBV18 and TRBJ2-5, the full variable domain reads NAGVMQNPRHLVRRRGQEARLRCSPMKGHSHVYWYRQLPEEGLKFMVYLQKENIIDESGMPKERFSAEFPKEGPSILRIQQVVRGDSAAYFCASSPTEETQYFGPGTRLLVL.

The V and J genes are TRBV7-9 and TRBJ1-5; 7 bases are shared with TRBD1. The germline V gene encodes CDR1 SEHNR and CDR2 FQNEAQ (reference sequence). This CDR3 contains 18 residues. J lost 0 bases, V lost 4 bases, and 12 bases had no gene match. The CDR3 loop reads CASSSGGARGYSNQPQHF. The CDR3 DNA follows: TGTGCCAGCAGCTCCGGTGGGGCCAGGGGGTATAGCAATCAGCCCCAGCATTTT.

The genes are TRBV10-3 and TRBJ2-1; D unclear. The germline V gene has CDR1 ENHRY and CDR2 SYGVKD. With 1 base removed from V and 5 bases from J, the gap between germline ends came to 12 bases. The CDR3 is made up of 15 amino acids. The CDR3: CAISEWDREDNEQFF. DNA of the CDR3: TGTGCCATCAGTGAGTGGGATAGAGAAGACAATGAGCAGTTCTTC.

For this clone: Other DNA sequences in this specimen translate into the identical CDR3. V is TRBV5-4 and J is TRBJ2-7, with 10 positions matching TRBD2. The CDR3 contains 13 residues. Germline V lookup: CDR1 SGHNT, CDR2 YYREEE (reference sequence). Losses at the gene ends were 3 bases for V and 4 bases for J; bases not matched to a gene: 1. CDR3 DNA sequence: TGTGCCAGCAGCTCTAGCGGGAGTTACGAGCAGTACTTC. As protein: CASSSSGSYEQYF.

The genes are TRBV6-6 and TRBJ2-7; TRBD2 matches at 7 bases. CDR1 MNHNY and CDR2 SVGAGI come from the germline V gene (reference sequence). The CDR3 is 15 residues long. V gave up 0 bases and J gave up 1 base; unmatched junction bases: 3. The CDR3 DNA is TGTGCCAGCAGTTACTCGGGAGGGATGTCCTACGAGCAGTACTTC. It encodes CASSYSGGMSYEQYF.

The chain links TRBV9 to TRBJ1-1; D gene ambiguous. The CDR3 sequence is 13 residues long. The germline V gene encodes CDR1 SGDLS and CDR2 YYNGEE. V lost 1 base and J lost 0, with 4 bases in between. This CDR3 reads CASSVRLNTEAFF. CDR3 bases: TGTGCCAGCAGCGTACGGTTGAACACTGAAGCTTTCTTT.